A selection of T cell receptor beta chains follows, all from one sample in a study of graft-versus-host responses after intestinal transplantation. Their specific antigens are unknown. TCRdb's table, derived via immunoSEQ multiplex PCR, lists solely in-frame clones and lacks some. Among about 110,000 clones, approximately 92% were seen once, and the ten largest hold about 0.54%. This specimen was unstimulated CD8+ T cells sorted from spleen or lymph node cells, taken before intestinal transplant. The receptors were gathered from a human donor who received an intestinal transplant. Each CDR3 is given with its conserved first and last residue. The order of the fields is V gene, J gene, D gene, CDR3 length, CDR3 protein, CDR3 DNA. D genes are given only for firm matches.

TRBV7-6	TRBJ2-3	NA	14	CASSTQGRKDTQYF	TGTGCCAGCAGTACCCAGGGGCGGAAGGATACGCAGTATTTT
TRBV27	TRBJ2-7	NA	14	CASSLGVNAHEQYF	TGTGCCAGCAGTTTAGGCGTGAACGCCCACGAGCAGTACTTC
TRBV5-6	TRBJ2-5	NA	15	CASSLSGHLQETQYF	TGTGCCAGCAGCTTGTCTGGACACCTCCAAGAGACCCAGTACTTC
TRBV5-4	TRBJ2-1	NA	11	CASSLGLVQFF	TGTGCCAGCAGCTTGGGACTAGTCCAGTTCTTC
TRBV4-1	TRBJ1-5	NA	17	CASSHKPWEAGHQPQHF	TGCGCCAGCAGCCACAAACCCTGGGAGGCAGGGCATCAGCCCCAGCATTTT
TRBV28	TRBJ1-1	NA	14	CASSLTLTGAEAFF	TGTGCCAGCAGTCTAACACTTACGGGTGCTGAAGCTTTCTTT
TRBV18	TRBJ1-1	NA	15	CASSPPTGFGTEAFF	TGTGCCAGCTCACCACCTACGGGGTTCGGCACTGAAGCTTTCTTT
TRBV9	TRBJ2-5	NA	14	CASSVDFREETQYF	TGTGCCAGCAGCGTAGATTTTAGGGAGGAGACCCAGTACTTC
TRBV5-6	TRBJ2-4	TRBD1	13	CASTATGENIQYF	TGTGCCAGCACCGCGACAGGGGAAAACATTCAGTACTTC
TRBV6-5	TRBJ2-1	NA	15	CASRFRQSGRDEQFF	TGTGCCAGCAGGTTTAGACAGAGCGGTAGGGATGAGCAGTTCTTC
TRBV5-1	TRBJ1-2	NA	14	CASSLEAGSYGYTF	TGCGCCAGCAGCTTGGAAGCGGGTTCCTATGGCTACACCTTC
TRBV11-3	TRBJ2-1	NA	13	CASSPTLIDEQFF	TGTGCCAGCAGCCCGACTCTAATAGATGAGCAGTTCTTC
TRBV19	TRBJ2-5	NA	13	CASSIGGAETQYF	TGTGCCAGTAGTATAGGTGGGGCAGAGACCCAGTACTTC
TRBV2	TRBJ1-1	NA	13	CASSETANTEAFF	TGTGCCAGCAGCGAGACAGCGAACACTGAAGCTTTCTTT
TRBV6-5	TRBJ2-1	NA	13	CASSRFRGTEQFF	TGTGCCAGCAGCCGCTTCAGGGGTACTGAGCAGTTCTTC
TRBV28	TRBJ2-5	NA	16	CASSLLPRGEKETQYF	TGTGCCAGCAGTTTATTACCGCGAGGGGAGAAAGAGACCCAGTACTTC
TRBV5-1	TRBJ2-1	NA	12	CASSLGPNEQFF	TGCGCCAGCAGCTTGGGTCCTAATGAGCAGTTCTTC
TRBV6-1	TRBJ2-7	TRBD1	13	CASGQGVTYEQYF	TGTGCCAGCGGACAGGGGGTTACCTACGAGCAGTACTTC
TRBV19	TRBJ2-2	TRBD1	14	CASRGQGGTGELFF	TGTGCCAGTAGGGGACAGGGTGGAACCGGGGAGCTGTTTTTT
TRBV14	TRBJ2-5	TRBD2	16	CASSQVPGGRQETQYF	TGTGCCAGCAGCCAAGTACCGGGAGGTCGGCAAGAGACCCAGTACTTC
TRBV27	TRBJ2-2	TRBD1	15	CASSSDRENTGELFF	TGTGCCAGCAGTTCGGACAGGGAGAACACCGGGGAGCTGTTTTTT